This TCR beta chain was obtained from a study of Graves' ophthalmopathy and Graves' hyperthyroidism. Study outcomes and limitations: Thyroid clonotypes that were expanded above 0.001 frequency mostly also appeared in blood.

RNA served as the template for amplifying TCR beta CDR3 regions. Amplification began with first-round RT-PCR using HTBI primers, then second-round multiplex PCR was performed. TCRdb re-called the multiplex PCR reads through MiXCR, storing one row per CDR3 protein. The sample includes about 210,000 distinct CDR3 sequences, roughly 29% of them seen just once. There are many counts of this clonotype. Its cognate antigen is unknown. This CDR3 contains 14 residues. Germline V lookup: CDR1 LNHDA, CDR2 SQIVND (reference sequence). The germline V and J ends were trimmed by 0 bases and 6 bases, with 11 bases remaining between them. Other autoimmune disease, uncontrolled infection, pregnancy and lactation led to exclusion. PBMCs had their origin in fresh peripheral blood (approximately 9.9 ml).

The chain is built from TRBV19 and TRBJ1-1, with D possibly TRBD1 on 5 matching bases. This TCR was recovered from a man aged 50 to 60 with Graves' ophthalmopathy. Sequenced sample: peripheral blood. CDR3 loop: CASSIDLEQAEAFF. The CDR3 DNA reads TGTGCCAGTAGTATAGATCTGGAACAGGCTGAAGCTTTCTTT.